Following are 29 T cell receptor beta chains from one sample sequenced in a study of tumor-infiltrating lymphocytes in primary liver carcinoma. Extraction of RNA together with DNA used roughly 18-32 mg of unsorted bulk tissue. A primer matching the constant region was used to make TCR beta cDNA from approximately 0.45 ug of total RNA. Slightly modified ARM-PCR, run as three nested multiplex PCR rounds, produced the TCR beta libraries. Running 10 cycles apiece, the first two PCR rounds relied on TRBV1-TRBV30 forward primers together with a C-beta reverse primer. Via MiXCR, TCRdb re-called the multiplex PCR reads, giving one row per CDR3 protein. The sample carries around 25,000 distinct CDR3 sequences, around 78% recorded once. Sequences were obtained from liver tumor tissue from sampling region 3. Documented subset: tumor region T3, left-lateral pole. The source of these receptors is a man between 35 and 55 years old with primary liver carcinoma and hepatitis B virus infection.

This clonotype counts as medium-sized. CDR3 sequence (DNA): TGTGCCAGCAGTTACTGGACTACCTACGAGCAGTACTTC. Protein sequence: CASSYWTTYEQYF. The J gene is TRBJ2-7, the V gene TRBV6-2 or TRBV6-3; TRBD2 might be the D (6 bases). This CDR3 spans 13 amino acids. Between the trimmed V and J ends, which lost 1 base and 2 bases, there was a span of 6 bases. Per the germline V gene, CDR1 is MNHEY and CDR2 is SVGEGT.

The chain has TRBV11-1 and TRBJ2-2; 11 bases match TRBD2. The V gene end was trimmed by 10 bases and the J gene end by 11 bases; junction bases not matched to a gene: 15. The CDR3 spans 15 residues. In germline, CDR1 is SGHAT, CDR2 FQDESV (reference sequence). The CDR3 reads CANSILAGGPPELFF. CDR3 DNA sequence: TGTGCCAATAGCATTCTAGCGGGAGGCCCCCCCGAGCTGTTTTTT.

The chain carries TRBV7-8 and TRBJ2-5; TRBD2 might be the D (5 bases). This CDR3 comprises 16 residues. Germline V gene lookup returns CDR1 SGHVS and CDR2 FQNEAQ. V lost 1 base and J lost 1, with 13 bases in between. The CDR3 is CASSLEIEGVQETQYF. The CDR3 bases are TGTGCCAGCAGCTTAGAAATAGAGGGAGTCCAAGAGACCCAGTACTTC. Together with reference TRBV7-8 and TRBJ2-5, the CDR3 gives the full variable domain: GAGVSQSPRYKVAKRGQDVALRCDPISGHVSLFWYQQALGQGPEFLTYFQNEAQLDKSGLPSDRFFAERPEGSVSTLKIQRTQQEDSAVYLCASSLEIEGVQETQYFGPGTRLLVL.

This chain connects TRBV11-2 to TRBJ2-5, with unresolved D. CDR1 and CDR2 from the germline V gene are SGHAT and FQNNGV. This CDR3 contains 18 residues. V was cut by 1 base and J by 3 bases, with 21 bases left in between. The CDR3 region has the DNA TGTGCCAGCAGCTTAGCGAGGTCAACCCTGGGAAAAAAAGAGACCCAGTACTTC. It specifies CASSLARSTLGKKETQYF.

The chain employs TRBV18 and TRBJ2-7; D uncertain. The germline CDR1 and CDR2 sequences are KGHSH and LQKENI. The CDR3 extends over 14 amino acids. V lost 0 bases, J lost 9 bases, and 15 bases lay in between. Here the CDR3 DNA reads TGTGCCAGCTCACCACCGCGCATCTCCTACTGGCAGTACTTC. It yields the protein CASSPPRISYWQYF.

As for this clonotype: The germline gene is not matched at one end of the junction; a read error may be the cause. The chain has TRBV5-1 and TRBJ2-1; no reliable D call. The CDR3 sequence is 15 residues long. Germline values: CDR1 SGHRS, CDR2 YFSETQ. The CDR3 is CVSRARDLDYNEQFF. As DNA, the CDR3 is TGCGTCAGCAGAGCCAGAGATCTAGATTATAATGAGCAGTTCTTC.

The chain recombines TRBV6-2 or TRBV6-3 with TRBJ2-1, with TRBD1 as a possible D gene (6 bases). The CDR3 loop spans 13 amino acids. CDR1 and CDR2 (germline): MNHEY, SVGEGT. V was trimmed by 6 bases and J by 12 bases, leaving 18 bases between them. CDR3 nucleotides: TGTGCCAGCAGGACTACAGGGTACGATGGGCAGTTCTTC. Residues: CASRTTGYDGQFF.

The chain links TRBV4-1 to TRBJ1-4, with a tentative D call TRBD1 (5 bases). Between the trimmed V and J ends, which lost 3 bases and 1 base, there was a span of 21 bases. CDR3 size: 19 residues. Germline assignment: CDR1 MGHRA and CDR2 YSYEKL. The CDR3 loop is CASSQNWQGGIGTNEKLFF. CDR3 nucleotide sequence: TGCGCCAGCAGCCAGAATTGGCAGGGTGGTATAGGAACTAATGAAAAACTGTTTTTT.

Comment on this clonotype: The CDR3 does not end in the conserved phenylalanine or tryptophan, so this is likely a read error. The CDR3 loop reads CASSQILASTYNEQFL. The DNA for the CDR3 is TGTGCCAGCAGCCAAATACTAGCCTCTACCTACAATGAGCAGTTCCTC. V usage is TRBV4-3 and J usage is TRBJ2-1, with D perhaps TRBD2 (6 bases). Germline CDR1 is LGHNA and CDR2 is YSLEER. The CDR3 contains 16 residues.

In the case of this clonotype: Mismatch with germline at one junction end may stem from a read error. The V gene is TRBV5-4, the J gene TRBJ1-1, with D perhaps TRBD1 (5 bases). The CDR3 has 14 amino acids. CDR1 is SGHNT, CDR2 YYREEE, per germline (reference sequence). The CDR3 DNA reads as TGTGCCAGCAGCTTGGCCAGGGCGAATACTGTAGCTTTCTTT. It encodes CASSLARANTVAFF.

In this sample, this clonotype turned up once. This sequence joins TRBV6-1 and TRBJ2-5; 9 bases fit TRBD1. This CDR3 has 15 residues. Trimming at V came to 6 bases and at J to 7 bases, leaving 12 bases not matched to a gene. Germline V gene sequence: CDR1 MNHNS, CDR2 SASEGT. CDR3 residues: CASSTYGTGRRTQYF. The CDR3 DNA is TGTGCCAGCAGCACCTATGGGACAGGGAGAAGGACCCAGTACTTC.

This clonotype was observed once. The chain employs TRBV5-6 and TRBJ1-1; no firm D call. The CDR3 totals 14 residues. Trimming removed 1 base at V and 0 bases at J, with 7 bases between. The V gene's germline CDR1 is SGHDT and CDR2 YYEEEE. The CDR3 reads CASSLQDLNTEAFF. The CDR3 region has the DNA TGTGCCAGCAGCTTGCAAGATCTGAACACTGAAGCTTTCTTT.

Points on this clonotype: At one end, the junction sequence differs from germline, possibly due to a read error. V usage is TRBV12-5 and J usage is TRBJ1-1; possibly TRBD1 for D (5 bases). The CDR3 contains 12 residues. The germline gives CDR1 LGHNT, CDR2 FRNRAP. CDR3 nucleotide sequence: TGTGCTAGTAGTTTAGGTCAGGGCCGAGCTTTCTTT. Translated: CASSLGQGRAFF.

As to this clonotype: The junction departs from germline at one end; a sequencing error may be responsible. CDR3 residues: CASSYPELITEALF. The CDR3 nucleotides are TGTGCCAGCAGTTACCCAGAGCTGATCACTGAAGCTCTCTTC. This rearrangement joins TRBV6-2 or TRBV6-3 to TRBJ1-1, with unresolved D. CDR3 length equals 14 residues. In germline, CDR1 is MNHEY, CDR2 SVGEGT.

With respect to this clonotype: Sequence at one end of the junction differs from germline and may be a read error. The CDR3 protein is CASSHAGTGGRSQETQYF. The CDR3, as DNA: TGTGCCAGCAGTCACGCCGGGACTGGCGGGAGGTCCCAAGAGACTCAGTACTTC. The J gene is TRBJ2-5, the V gene TRBV11-2; 8 nucleotides align to TRBD2. The CDR3 covers 18 residues. Germline CDR1 reads SGHAT; CDR2 reads FQNNGV.

The chain combines TRBV5-5 with TRBJ2-2; TRBD1 might be the D (6 bases). The CDR3 spans 14 residues. The V end was cut by 9 bases, the J end by 4 bases, with 16 bases between. CDR1 and CDR2 (germline): SGHKS, YYEKEE (reference sequence). Here the CDR3 DNA reads TGTGCCATTAGACAGAGAGGGGGCACCGGGGAGCTGTTTTTT. It codes for CAIRQRGGTGELFF.

This clonotype turned up a few times. Likely a read error: the CDR3 ends without its conserved phenylalanine or tryptophan. V usage is TRBV10-3 and J usage is TRBJ2-7, with a possible D match to TRBD2 (6 bases). V lost 7 bases to trimming and J lost 0 bases, with 16 bases between them. The CDR3 is 15 residues long. The germline CDR1 and CDR2 sequences are ENHRY and SYGVKD. This chain's CDR3 is CAINFGASDSYEQYL. The CDR3 coding sequence is TGTGCCATCAATTTCGGTGCTAGCGACTCCTACGAGCAGTACCTC.

A remark on this clonotype: The junction differs from germline at one of its ends, possibly a read error. The chain has TRBV4-2 and TRBJ2-3; D tentatively reads TRBD1 or TRBD2 (5 bases each). The CDR3 runs to 15 residues. The V gene's germline CDR1 is LGHNA and CDR2 YNFKEQ. CDR3 DNA sequence: TGTGCTAGCAGCCATGAGAAGGGAGTGACAGATACACAGTATTTT. Its protein product is CASSHEKGVTDTQYF.

With respect to this clonotype: The junction does not match germline at one end; this may be a read error. The chain joins TRBV5-1 to TRBJ2-3; tentatively, D is TRBD2 (7 bases). The CDR3 spans 16 residues. Germline V lookup: CDR1 SGHRS, CDR2 YFSETQ. CDR3 coding DNA: TGTGCCAGGACCTTGGGGGCGGGGGATTGGGGAGATACGCAGTATTTT. Translation: CARTLGAGDWGDTQYF.

As for this clonotype: A much larger clonotype is one base distant, so this may be a read error. Because it lacks the conserved phenylalanine or tryptophan at the end, this CDR3 is likely a read error. The chain combines TRBV4-3 with TRBJ2-7; 8 nucleotides align to TRBD1. V trimming: 0 bases; J trimming: 7 bases; junction bases outside the gene matches: 8. The CDR3 runs to 15 residues. Germline CDR1 LGHNA, CDR2 YSLEER. CDR3: CASSQDRWTGREQYI. The CDR3 DNA sequence: TGCGCCAGCAGCCAAGATCGATGGACAGGGCGGGAGCAGTACATC.

Ten or more counts support this clonotype. The chain recombines TRBV13 with TRBJ2-1; TRBD1 aligns across 8 bases. Germline CDR1 reads PRHDT; CDR2 reads FYEKMQ (reference sequence). The CDR3 sequence is 16 residues long. V shed 2 bases and J 2 bases; nucleotides not matched to a gene: 5. The CDR3 region has the DNA TGTGCCAGCAGCTTACGACAGGGGATCCCCTACAATGAGCAGTTCTTC. Translating it yields CASSLRQGIPYNEQFF.

This clonotype was counted a single time. The junction does not match germline at one end; this may be a read error. The rearrangement uses TRBV5-5 and TRBJ1-2; D gene unclear. The CDR3 has 16 residues. Germline CDR1 is SGHKS and CDR2 is YYEKEE (reference sequence). As DNA, the CDR3 is TGTGTCAGCAGCCTTCGACCGGCTATTGGAATATCTGGCTACACCTTC. Amino acid sequence: CVSSLRPAIGISGYTF.

By share, this clonotype counts as medium-sized. The chain employs TRBV6-6 and TRBJ2-1; D may be TRBD1 (6 bases). V lost 5 bases and J 6 bases, leaving 23 bases between the germline ends. Germline V gene lookup returns CDR1 MNHNY and CDR2 SVGAGI (reference sequence). This CDR3 spans 17 amino acids. The CDR3 sequence is CASSAPLGALESNEQFF. The CDR3 DNA sequence: TGTGCCAGCAGTGCCCCGTTGGGGGCGTTAGAATCCAATGAGCAGTTCTTC.

On this clonotype itself: A much larger clone is a single base away; this may be a read error. V and J are TRBV27 and TRBJ2-1, with 9 bases lining up with TRBD2. V was clipped by 4 bases and J by 8 bases; unmatched bases: 12. This CDR3 spans 16 amino acids. CDR1 MNHEY and CDR2 SMNVEV come from the germline V gene (reference sequence). The CDR3 sequence: CASSSALAGYNYEQFF. The DNA for the CDR3 is TGTGCCAGCAGTTCCGCCCTAGCGGGATATAACTATGAGCAGTTCTTC.

Concerning this clonotype: A much larger clone lies a single base off, so this may be a read error. Likely a read error: the CDR3 ends without its conserved phenylalanine or tryptophan. This chain joins TRBV7-9 and TRBJ1-1; D might be TRBD1 (5 bases). Germline assignment: CDR1 SEHNR and CDR2 FQNEAQ (reference sequence). V gave up 1 base and J gave up 5 bases, with 8 bases separating them. The CDR3 is 13 residues long. The CDR3 nucleotides are TGTGCCAGCAGCTTAGAGACAGTTACTGAAGCTTTCTTA. The encoded protein is CASSLETVTEAFL.

Regarding this clonotype: The junction does not match germline at one end; this may be a read error. The V gene is TRBV11-2, the J gene TRBJ2-2; D is possibly TRBD1 (8 bases). Germline CDR1 and CDR2: SGHAT and FQNNGV. The CDR3 runs to 14 residues. The CDR3 is CASGVQGGAGKLFF. The CDR3 DNA sequence: TGTGCCAGCGGCGTACAGGGGGGGGCCGGGAAGCTGTTTTTT.

Worth noting for this clonotype: The conserved final phenylalanine or tryptophan is absent from the CDR3, which likely points to a read error. The V gene is TRBV10-3, the J gene TRBJ2-2; D is perhaps TRBD2 (6 bases). The germline V gene encodes CDR1 ENHRY and CDR2 SYGVKD. There are 12 residues in the CDR3. Here the CDR3 DNA reads TGCGCCATCACGGAGGGAGCCGGGGAGCTGTTTATT. Residues: CAITEGAGELFI.

This clonotype was recorded once. One end of the junction is discordant with germline, which a read error may explain. The chain employs TRBV6-1 and TRBJ2-2; 7 nucleotides match TRBD1. Germline CDR1 reads MNHNS; CDR2 reads SASEGT. The CDR3 has 14 amino acids. The CDR3 nucleotides are TGTGTCAGCAGTGTACAGGGGTGGACCGGGGAGCTGTTTTTT. Translation gives CVSSVQGWTGELFF.

This sequence joins TRBV7-9 and TRBJ2-1; 11 bases agree with TRBD2. CDR1 is SEHNR, CDR2 FQNEAQ, per germline (reference sequence). The V gene end was trimmed by 4 bases and the J gene end by 9 bases; junction bases not matched to a gene: 8. This CDR3 contains 15 residues. The CDR3 DNA reads as TGTGCCAGCAGCTCGTTAGCGGGAGGGTCTGGTGAGCAGTTCTTC. It encodes CASSSLAGGSGEQFF.